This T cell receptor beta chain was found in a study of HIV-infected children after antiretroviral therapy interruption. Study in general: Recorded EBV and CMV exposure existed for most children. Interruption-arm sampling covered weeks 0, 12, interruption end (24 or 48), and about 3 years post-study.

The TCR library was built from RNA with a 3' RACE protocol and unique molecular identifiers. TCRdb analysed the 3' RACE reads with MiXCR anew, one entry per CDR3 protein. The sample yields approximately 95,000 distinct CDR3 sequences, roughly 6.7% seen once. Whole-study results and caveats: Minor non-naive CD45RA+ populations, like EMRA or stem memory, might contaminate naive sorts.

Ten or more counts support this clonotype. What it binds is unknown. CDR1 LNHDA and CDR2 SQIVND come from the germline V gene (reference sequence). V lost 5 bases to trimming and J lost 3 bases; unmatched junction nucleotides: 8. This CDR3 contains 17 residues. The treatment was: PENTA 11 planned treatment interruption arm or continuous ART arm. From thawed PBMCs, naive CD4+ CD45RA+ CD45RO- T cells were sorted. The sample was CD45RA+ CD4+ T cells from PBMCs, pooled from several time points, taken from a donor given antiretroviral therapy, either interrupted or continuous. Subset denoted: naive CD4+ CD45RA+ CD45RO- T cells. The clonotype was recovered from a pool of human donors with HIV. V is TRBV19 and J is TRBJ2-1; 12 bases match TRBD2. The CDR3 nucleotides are TGTGCCAGTAGTTTACGACTAGCGGGGGATCTCTACAATGAGCAGTTCTTC. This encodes CASSLRLAGDLYNEQFF.